The 17 T cell receptor beta chains below come from one sample, sequenced in a study of control samples from healthy donors and cancer patients. Data came from immunoSEQ multiplex PCR; TCRdb stores just in-frame clones and leaves some out. Among some 130,000 clones listed, roughly 92% were seen once. The sequencing sample was made of blood. These receptors were collected from a man aged 30 to 39 in good health.

This chain links TRBV7-9 with TRBJ1-3; D is uncertain. The CDR3 runs to 12 residues. Trimming left V 6 bases short and J 4 bases short, with 7 bases between. Germline V CDR1 and CDR2: SEHNR, FQNEAQ (reference sequence). CDR3 sequence (DNA): TGTGCCAGCAGGGTAGTGGGAAACACCATATATTTT. Its translation is CASRVVGNTIYF.

The chain is built from TRBV7-9 and TRBJ2-1; D is perhaps TRBD1 or TRBD2 (5 bases each). The CDR3 extends over 15 amino acids. V lost 1 base, J lost 8 bases, and 15 bases lay in between. Germline V gene lookup returns CDR1 SEHNR and CDR2 FQNEAQ (reference sequence). CDR3 loop: CASSLVIGAGDEQFF. The CDR3 bases are TGTGCCAGCAGCTTAGTGATAGGGGCGGGTGATGAGCAGTTCTTC.

This clone appeared once. Within the sample, other DNA sequences also encode this same CDR3. The chain carries TRBV14 and TRBJ1-1, with 7 bases aligning to TRBD1. CDR3 length equals 14 residues. V lost 6 bases, J lost 7 bases, and 11 bases stayed unmatched. Germline assignment: CDR1 SGHDN and CDR2 FVKESK. The CDR3 is CASSQGQLNYEAFF. CDR3 coding DNA: TGTGCCAGCAGTCAGGGACAGTTAAACTATGAAGCTTTCTTT. Based on the CDR3 plus reference TRBV14 and TRBJ1-1, the full variable domain is EAGVTQFPSHSVIEKGQTVTLRCDPISGHDNLYWYRRVMGKEIKFLLHFVKESKQDESGMPNNRFLAERTGGTYSTLKVQPAELEDSGVYFCASSQGQLNYEAFFGQGTRLTVV.

The V and J genes are TRBV2 and TRBJ2-3; 12 bases line up with TRBD2. The V gene's germline CDR1 is SNHLY and CDR2 FYNNEI. V shed 3 bases, J shed 4 bases, and the junction held 8 bases outside the gene matches. The CDR3 is made up of 17 amino acids. Here the CDR3 DNA reads TGTGCCAGCAGTGATCCTAGCGGGAGGGCCTCTCCAGATACGCAGTATTTT. It specifies CASSDPSGRASPDTQYF.

This rearrangement joins TRBV15 to TRBJ2-7; D is perhaps TRBD2 (5 bases). Looked up from germline, CDR1 is LNHNV and CDR2 is YYDKDF (reference sequence). This CDR3 region has 13 residues. V gave up 1 base and J gave up 7 bases, with 11 bases separating them. CDR3 DNA sequence: TGTGCCACCAGCAGAGGAGGACCGGGAGAGCAGTACTTC. Its protein is CATSRGGPGEQYF.

The chain has TRBV3-1 (or the pseudogene TRBV3-2) and TRBJ2-1; 7 positions agree with TRBD2. Per germline, CDR1 LGHDT and CDR2 YNNKEL (reference sequence). The CDR3 length is 16 residues. The V and J ends lost 0 bases and 11 bases, in that order; junction bases with no gene match: 13. The CDR3 DNA reads TGTGCCAGCAGCCAAGATCTAACGGCGGGAGAGGGGCAGCAGTTCTTC. Translation gives CASSQDLTAGEGQQFF.

This rearrangement joins TRBV7-8 to TRBJ2-1; D might be TRBD1 or TRBD2, each matching 5 bases. The CDR3 sequence is 16 residues long. V shed 0 bases and J shed 4 bases, with 13 bases lying between them. Germline V gives CDR1 SGHVS, CDR2 FQNEAQ. CDR3 amino acids: CASSLAIGTIYNEQFF. DNA for the CDR3: TGTGCCAGCAGCTTAGCAATCGGGACCATTTACAATGAGCAGTTCTTC.

This rearrangement joins TRBV4-1 to TRBJ2-3; D possibly corresponds to TRBD2 (5 bases). Trimming cost V 0 bases and J 0 bases, with 13 bases left between them. CDR1 is MGHRA, CDR2 YSYEKL, per germline. This CDR3 is built from 17 residues. The CDR3 loop reads CASSQDERHASTDTQYF. The DNA for the CDR3 is TGCGCCAGCAGCCAAGATGAGCGGCATGCTAGCACAGATACGCAGTATTTT.

The chain recombines TRBV28 with TRBJ2-4; 12 bases match TRBD2. V lost 7 bases and J lost 0; bases outside the gene matches: 10. Germline loops: CDR1 MDHEN, CDR2 SYDVKM. This CDR3 contains 18 residues. The DNA of the CDR3 is TGTGCCAGCACCAAGACTAGCGGGAGCCGCTTAGCCAAAAACATTCAGTACTTC. Translation: CASTKTSGSRLAKNIQYF.

This clone came up once. The V call is TRBV6-1, the J call TRBJ1-2, with D hard to call. Trimming left V 1 base short and J 6 bases short, with 18 bases between. Germline CDR1 and CDR2: MNHNS and SASEGT. This CDR3 comprises 16 residues. The CDR3 protein is CASSEDPRPTANGYTF. The CDR3 DNA sequence: TGTGCCAGCAGTGAAGATCCTAGGCCCACAGCCAATGGCTACACCTTC.

This clone was recorded a few times. The rearrangement uses TRBV27 and TRBJ1-3; D ambiguous. Trimming removed 8 bases from V and 3 bases from J, with 8 bases in between. The germline V gene encodes CDR1 MNHEY and CDR2 SMNVEV (reference sequence). The CDR3 is made up of 12 amino acids. The CDR3 DNA sequence: TGTGCCAGCGGAAATCTTGGAAACACCATATATTTT. It codes for CASGNLGNTIYF.

This clone was seen only once. This chain links TRBV14 with TRBJ1-2; D might be TRBD1 (5 bases). The germline gives CDR1 SGHDN, CDR2 FVKESK. The length of the CDR3 is 13 residues. V lost 3 bases and J 2 bases, leaving 7 bases between the germline ends. The CDR3 region has the DNA TGTGCCAGCAGCCACGGGGCGAACTATGGCTACACCTTC. The encoded protein is CASSHGANYGYTF.

This sequence joins TRBV27 and TRBJ1-5, with D unclear. Germline V gives CDR1 MNHEY, CDR2 SMNVEV (reference sequence). The CDR3 length is 13 residues. V was clipped by 4 bases and J by 5 bases, with 9 bases between them. The chain's CDR3 is CASSSESDQPQHF. CDR3 bases: TGTGCCAGCAGTTCTGAGTCTGATCAGCCCCAGCATTTT.

The chain employs TRBV18 and TRBJ2-7; possible D gene TRBD1, 6 bases. Per the germline V gene, CDR1 is KGHSH and CDR2 is LQKENI. The CDR3 covers 12 residues. Trimming pared 4 bases from V and 4 bases from J, leaving 8 bases between. The CDR3 is CASSRQGYEQYF. The CDR3 nucleotides are TGTGCCAGCTCACGTCAGGGGTACGAGCAGTACTTC.

The chain recombines TRBV10-2 with TRBJ2-2; 7 positions match TRBD2. The germline gives CDR1 WSHSY, CDR2 SAAADI. V gave up 0 bases and J gave up 7 bases; unmatched junction bases: 8. This CDR3 has 16 amino acids. CDR3 region: CASSESLVLAGGELFF. DNA of the CDR3: TGCGCCAGCAGTGAGTCGTTGGTATTAGCGGGCGGGGAGCTGTTTTTT.

The J gene is TRBJ2-7, the V gene TRBV7-9; D possibly corresponds to TRBD2 (5 bases). The ends were cut back, 5 bases at V and 2 bases at J, with 10 bases in the middle. This CDR3 is built from 13 residues. Looked up from germline, CDR1 is SEHNR and CDR2 is FQNEAQ (reference sequence). CDR3 sequence (DNA): TGTGCCAGCAGCCTCGGGGAGACCTACGAGCAGTACTTC. Translation gives CASSLGETYEQYF.

The chain combines TRBV19 with TRBJ2-2, with TRBD1 identical over 10 bases. There are 16 residues in the CDR3. Germline V gene lookup returns CDR1 LNHDA and CDR2 SQIVND (reference sequence). Losses at the gene ends were 4 bases for V and 5 bases for J; bases not matched to a gene: 7. The CDR3 nucleotides read TGTGCCAGTAGTAGACCGGGACAGGGGTTTACCGGGGAGCTGTTTTTT. Translating it yields CASSRPGQGFTGELFF.